This entry features one TCR beta chain sequence. What it recognizes is unknown. The CDR3 is 14 amino acids. V dropped 6 bases and J dropped 1 base, with 13 bases sitting between them. CDR1 and CDR2 from the germline V gene are SNHLY and FYNNEI. The data derive from a study of B cell selection in AIRE deficiency. Whole-study results and caveats: Around 31% of healthy-shared Treg sequences were found among patient Tconv cells.

Sorting defined conventional CD4 T cells as CD4+CD127+. Repertoires were generated with immunoSEQ multiplex PCR, while TCRdb's copy carries only in-frame clones and drops some. Of more than 25,000 clones in the sample, about 95% were seen once. The specimen sequenced was CD4+CD127+ conventional T cells sorted from PBMCs. V and J are TRBV2 and TRBJ2-7; D might be TRBD1 (6 bases). The sequence came from a human donor in good health. The CDR3 sequence is CASRPRDKSYEQYF. The CDR3, as DNA: TGTGCCAGCAGGCCCCGGGACAAGTCCTACGAGCAGTACTTC.